Sequencing of this TCR beta chain was carried out in a study of blood T cells in healthy people across ages. For the second PCR, which ran for 7 to 11 cycles, a sample-barcoded 5' primer and a J-beta primer mix were used. Via MiXCR, TCRdb re-called the 5' RACE reads, giving one row per CDR3 protein. There are about 1.4 million distinct CDR3 sequences in the sample; roughly 59% occur only once, and about 6.7% lies in the top ten. A word on this clonotype: Its antigen is unidentified.

The CDR3 length is 14 residues. Germline lookup yields CDR1 SGHVS and CDR2 FQNEAQ. V lost 4 bases to trimming and J lost 2 bases, with 10 bases between them. Study-wide points: Compared with aged donors, long-lived donors showed fewer expanded clones, suggesting selection.

Donors each provided 8 to 10 milliliters of peripheral blood. The sequenced sample was blood. The sequence came from a man in his late teens or twenties in good health. This sequence joins TRBV7-8 and TRBJ2-3, with D possibly being TRBD1 or TRBD2 (5 bases each). CDR3 nucleotides: TGTGCCAGCAGCTCGGGACCAGCCACAGATACGCAGTATTTT. Its protein product is CASSSGPATDTQYF.